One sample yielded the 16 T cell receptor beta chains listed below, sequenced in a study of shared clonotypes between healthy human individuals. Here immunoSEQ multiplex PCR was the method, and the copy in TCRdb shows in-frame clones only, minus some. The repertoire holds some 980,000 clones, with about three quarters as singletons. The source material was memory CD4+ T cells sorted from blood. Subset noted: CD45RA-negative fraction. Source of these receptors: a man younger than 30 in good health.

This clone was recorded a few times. The CDR3 is CASSPNLAGEADTQYF. DNA of the CDR3: TGTGCCAGCTCACCAAATCTAGCGGGAGAAGCAGATACGCAGTATTTT. This chain connects TRBV18 to TRBJ2-3; TRBD2 matches at 10 bases. This CDR3 contains 16 residues. Per the germline V gene, CDR1 is KGHSH and CDR2 is LQKENI. Losses at the gene ends were 2 bases for V and 4 bases for J; bases not matched to a gene: 6.

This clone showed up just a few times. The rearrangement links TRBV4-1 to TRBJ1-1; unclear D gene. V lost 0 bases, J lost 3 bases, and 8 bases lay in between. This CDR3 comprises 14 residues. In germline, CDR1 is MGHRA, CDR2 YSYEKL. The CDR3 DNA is TGCGCCAGCAGCCAAGAGCTCCGGGACACTGAAGCTTTCTTT. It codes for CASSQELRDTEAFF.

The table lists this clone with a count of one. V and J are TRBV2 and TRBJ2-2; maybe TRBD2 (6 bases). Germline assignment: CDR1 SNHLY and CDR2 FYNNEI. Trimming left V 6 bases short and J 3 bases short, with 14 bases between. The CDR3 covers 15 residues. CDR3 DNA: TGTGCCAGCAGACTCGGGAGTCGGGACACCGGGGAGCTGTTTTTT. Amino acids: CASRLGSRDTGELFF.

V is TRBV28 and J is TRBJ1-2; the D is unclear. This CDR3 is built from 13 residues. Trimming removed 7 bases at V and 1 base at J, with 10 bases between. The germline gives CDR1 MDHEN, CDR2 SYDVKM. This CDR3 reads CASTLDLNYGYTF. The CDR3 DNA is TGTGCCAGCACCTTGGACCTTAACTATGGCTACACCTTC.

The CDR3 region has the DNA TGTGCCAGTAGTATTGCCGGGACAGCCAGAGGTGTTAGTGGCTACACCTTC. Amino acid sequence: CASSIAGTARGVSGYTF. This sequence joins TRBV19 and TRBJ1-2, with TRBD1 matching over 7 bases. J gave up 7 bases and V 3 bases, and 17 bases lay outside the gene matches. The CDR3 covers 17 residues. Germline CDR1 LNHDA, CDR2 SQIVND (reference sequence).

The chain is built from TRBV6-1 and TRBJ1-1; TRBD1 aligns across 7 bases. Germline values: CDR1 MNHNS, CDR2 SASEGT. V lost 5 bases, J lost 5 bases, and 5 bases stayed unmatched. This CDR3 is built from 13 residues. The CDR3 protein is CASSSQGETEAFF. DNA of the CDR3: TGTGCCAGCAGTTCTCAGGGGGAGACTGAAGCTTTCTTT.

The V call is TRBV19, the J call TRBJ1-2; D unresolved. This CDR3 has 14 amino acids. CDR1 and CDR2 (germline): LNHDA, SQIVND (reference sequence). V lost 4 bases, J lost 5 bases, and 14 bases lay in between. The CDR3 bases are TGTGCCAGTAGTAGTTTGTCGGCAGGTTATGGCTACACCTTC. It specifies CASSSLSAGYGYTF. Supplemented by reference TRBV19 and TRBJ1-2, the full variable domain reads DGGITQSPKYLFRKEGQNVTLSCEQNLNHDAMYWYRQDPGQGLRLIYYSQIVNDFQKGDIAEGYSVSREKKESFPLTVTSAQKNPTAFYLCASSSLSAGYGYTFGSGTRLTVV.

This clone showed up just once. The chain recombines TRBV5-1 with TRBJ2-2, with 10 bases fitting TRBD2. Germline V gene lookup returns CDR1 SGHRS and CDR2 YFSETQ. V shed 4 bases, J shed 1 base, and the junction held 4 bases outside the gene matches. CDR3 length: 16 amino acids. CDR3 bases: TGCGCCAGCAGCCAGACTAGCGGGTGGAACACCGGGGAGCTGTTTTTT. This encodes CASSQTSGWNTGELFF.

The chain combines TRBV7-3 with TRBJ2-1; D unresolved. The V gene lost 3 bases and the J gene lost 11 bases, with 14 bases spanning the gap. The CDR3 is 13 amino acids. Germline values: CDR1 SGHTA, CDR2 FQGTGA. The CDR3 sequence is CASSFDLKEKQFF. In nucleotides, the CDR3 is TGTGCCAGCAGCTTTGACCTTAAGGAAAAGCAGTTCTTC.

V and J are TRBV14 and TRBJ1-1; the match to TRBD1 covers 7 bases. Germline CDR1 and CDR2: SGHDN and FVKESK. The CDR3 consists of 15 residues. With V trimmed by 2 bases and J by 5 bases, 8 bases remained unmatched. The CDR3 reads CASSQQGGSGTEAFF. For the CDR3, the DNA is TGTGCCAGCAGCCAACAGGGGGGCTCGGGGACTGAAGCTTTCTTT.

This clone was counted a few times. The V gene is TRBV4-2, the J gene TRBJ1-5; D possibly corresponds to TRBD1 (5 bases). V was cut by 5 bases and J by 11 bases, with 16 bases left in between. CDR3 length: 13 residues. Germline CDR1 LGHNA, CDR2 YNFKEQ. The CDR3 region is CASSAPGARTQHF. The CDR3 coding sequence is TGTGCCAGCAGCGCGCCCGGGGCCCGGACCCAGCATTTT.

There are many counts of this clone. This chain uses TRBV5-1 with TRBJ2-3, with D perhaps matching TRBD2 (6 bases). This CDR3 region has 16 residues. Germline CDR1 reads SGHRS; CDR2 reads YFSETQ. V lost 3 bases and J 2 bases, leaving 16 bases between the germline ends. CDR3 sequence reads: CASSSGDSLNTDTQYF. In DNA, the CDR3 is TGCGCCAGCAGCTCCGGGGACTCACTAAACACAGATACGCAGTATTTT.

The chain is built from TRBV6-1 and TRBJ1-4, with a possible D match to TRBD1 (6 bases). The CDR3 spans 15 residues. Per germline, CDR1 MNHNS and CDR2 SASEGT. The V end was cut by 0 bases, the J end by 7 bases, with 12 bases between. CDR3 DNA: TGTGCCAGCAGTGAAGCCCAGGGGTCGGCTGAAAAACTGTTTTTT. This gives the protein CASSEAQGSAEKLFF.

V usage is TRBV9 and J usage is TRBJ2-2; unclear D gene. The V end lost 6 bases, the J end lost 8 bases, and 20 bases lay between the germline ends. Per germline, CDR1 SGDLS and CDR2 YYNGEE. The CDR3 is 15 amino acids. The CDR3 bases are TGTGCCAGCAAACCGTCCCATCAAGGAGTGGGGGAGCTGTTTTTT. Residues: CASKPSHQGVGELFF.

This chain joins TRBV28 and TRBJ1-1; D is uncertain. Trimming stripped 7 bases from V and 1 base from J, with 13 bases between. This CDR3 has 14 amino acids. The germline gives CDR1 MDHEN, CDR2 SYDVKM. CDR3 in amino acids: CASILDGTNTEAFF. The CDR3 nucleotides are TGTGCCAGCATCCTGGACGGAACGAACACTGAAGCTTTCTTT. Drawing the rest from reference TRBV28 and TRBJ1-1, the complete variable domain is DVKVTQSSRYLVKRTGEKVFLECVQDMDHENMFWYRQDPGLGLRLIYFSYDVKMKEKGDIPEGYSVSREKKERFSLILESASTNQTSMYLCASILDGTNTEAFFGQGTRLTVV.

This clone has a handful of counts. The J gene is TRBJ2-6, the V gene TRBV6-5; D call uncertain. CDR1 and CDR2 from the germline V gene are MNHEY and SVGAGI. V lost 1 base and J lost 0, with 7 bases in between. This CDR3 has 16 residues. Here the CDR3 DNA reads TGTGCCAGCAGTTACTTCTTGGGCTCTGGGGCCAACGTCCTGACTTTC. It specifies CASSYFLGSGANVLTF.